These 27 T cell receptor beta chains share one sample of origin, sequenced in a study of shared clonotypes between healthy human individuals. It was CD45RO-negative cells, positively selected for CCR7, that made up naive CD8 cells, with terminally differentiated effector memory CD45RA+ cells excluded. Sequencing used immunoSEQ multiplex PCR; TCRdb keeps in-frame clones, though not all of them. The profile covers more than 2 million clones, with around 95% appearing a single time and over 1.5% taken by the ten largest. The sequenced sample consisted of naive CD8+ T cells from PBMCs. Every receptor here comes from a man aged 18 to 29 in good health. Some clones in this sample may be carry-over from other donors' samples.

The chain carries TRBV10-3 and TRBJ2-1; a weak D match, TRBD2 (7 bases). Germline loops: CDR1 ENHRY, CDR2 SYGVKD. Trimming took 3 bases from V and 9 from J, leaving 15 bases between them. This CDR3 has 14 residues. The chain's CDR3 is CAISEGGAQGEQFF. The CDR3 DNA reads as TGTGCCATCAGTGAAGGGGGGGCCCAGGGTGAGCAGTTCTTC.

The CDR3 loop reads CATSPRQGGDQPQHF. The CDR3 nucleotides are TGTGCCACCTCGCCGCGCCAGGGCGGGGATCAGCCCCAGCATTTT. The V call is TRBV6-5, the J call TRBJ1-5, with D perhaps matching TRBD1 (5 bases). CDR3 length: 15 residues. Germline CDR1 reads MNHEY; CDR2 reads SVGAGI. Trimming removed 10 bases at V and 5 bases at J, with 21 bases between.

This clone has more than one count but fewer than ten. The rearrangement joins TRBV9 to TRBJ1-1; 9 positions agree with TRBD1. From germline, CDR1 is SGDLS and CDR2 YYNGEE. The length of the CDR3 is 15 residues. Unmatched junction bases numbered 6, after V lost 3 bases and J lost 3 bases. The CDR3, as DNA: TGTGCCAGCAGCGCTAGGACAGGGGAGCACACTGAAGCTTTCTTT. This encodes CASSARTGEHTEAFF.

The gene calls are TRBV7-9 and TRBJ2-5, with 8 bases matching TRBD2. This CDR3 has 14 amino acids. The germline CDR1 and CDR2 sequences are SEHNR and FQNEAQ (reference sequence). V was clipped by 5 bases and J by 5 bases; unmatched bases: 7. In DNA, the CDR3 is TGTGCCAGCAGCCCGGGACTAGTCGATGAGACCCAGTACTTC. Its protein product is CASSPGLVDETQYF.

This chain joins TRBV19 and TRBJ1-1; the D is unclear. Trimming removed 6 bases at V and 0 bases at J, with 8 bases between. CDR1 and CDR2 (germline): LNHDA, SQIVND (reference sequence). The CDR3 is made up of 13 amino acids. CDR3: CASRITVNTEAFF. CDR3 sequence (DNA): TGTGCCAGTAGGATCACCGTGAACACTGAAGCTTTCTTT. Full variable domain (missing parts from reference TRBV19 and TRBJ1-1): DGGITQSPKYLFRKEGQNVTLSCEQNLNHDAMYWYRQDPGQGLRLIYYSQIVNDFQKGDIAEGYSVSREKKESFPLTVTSAQKNPTAFYLCASRITVNTEAFFGQGTRLTVV.

Points on this clone: Additional DNA sequences in this sample encode the identical CDR3. The genes are TRBV29-1 and TRBJ2-7, with TRBD2 identical over 10 bases. Germline trimming cut 4 bases from V and 2 bases from J; bases unmatched to any gene: 2. This CDR3 spans 13 amino acids. Germline V gene lookup returns CDR1 SQVTM and CDR2 ANQGSEA. In DNA form, the CDR3 reads TGCAGCGTTGGGCTAGCGGGAGCCTACGAGCAGTACTTC. Its protein is CSVGLAGAYEQYF.

This chain connects TRBV7-9 to TRBJ1-3, with 7 nucleotides matching TRBD1. The J segment lost 2 bases and the V segment lost 6 bases, leaving 4 bases of the junction unmatched. The CDR3 runs to 14 residues. Germline CDR1 SEHNR, CDR2 FQNEAQ (reference sequence). The CDR3 nucleotides are TGTGCCAGCAGGACGACAGGGCCTGGAAACACCATATATTTT. Translating it yields CASRTTGPGNTIYF.

The J gene is TRBJ2-7, the V gene TRBV5-6, with 8 bases fitting TRBD1. The CDR3 covers 14 residues. V was clipped by 3 bases and J by 3 bases; unmatched bases: 5. The germline CDR1 and CDR2 sequences are SGHDT and YYEEEE. CDR3 region: CASSYGQGNYEQYF. The DNA for the CDR3 is TGTGCCAGCAGCTATGGACAGGGCAACTACGAGCAGTACTTC.

This chain links TRBV5-4 with TRBJ2-3, with TRBD2 identical over 10 bases. Unmatched junction bases numbered 1, after V lost 0 bases and J lost 3 bases. The CDR3 has 15 residues. Germline CDR1 is SGHNT and CDR2 is YYREEE (reference sequence). This CDR3 reads CASSLELAGTDTQYF. The CDR3 DNA reads as TGTGCCAGCAGCTTGGAACTAGCGGGAACAGATACGCAGTATTTT.

On this clone: The sample contains more than one DNA sequence encoding this CDR3. The chain recombines TRBV28 with TRBJ2-1, with TRBD2 matching 11 bases. The CDR3 has 14 residues. V shed 6 bases, J shed 5 bases, and the junction held 3 bases outside the gene matches. The V gene's germline CDR1 is MDHEN and CDR2 SYDVKM. This CDR3 is CASSLAGGNNEQFF. In DNA, the CDR3 is TGTGCCAGCAGCCTAGCGGGAGGCAACAATGAGCAGTTCTTC.

The chain combines TRBV7-8 with TRBJ2-7; D unresolved. V was cut by 5 bases and J by 2 bases, with 10 bases left in between. Germline CDR1 SGHVS, CDR2 FQNEAQ. The CDR3 is 13 residues long. CDR3 in amino acids: CASSPSSTYEQYF. As DNA, the CDR3 is TGTGCCAGCAGCCCTTCTAGTACCTACGAGCAGTACTTC.

This sequence joins TRBV7-9 and TRBJ2-1, with 8 bases lining up with TRBD2. The CDR3 spans 16 residues. The trim removed 1 base at V and 3 bases at J, leaving 5 bases unmatched. CDR1 is SEHNR and CDR2 is FQNEAQ in the germline V gene (reference sequence). In DNA, the CDR3 is TGTGCCAGCAGCTTAGTATATACTAGCGGCTACAATGAGCAGTTCTTC. Translation: CASSLVYTSGYNEQFF.

The chain employs TRBV28 and TRBJ2-6; D is uncertain. The CDR3 is made up of 15 amino acids. From germline, CDR1 is MDHEN and CDR2 SYDVKM. The V and J ends lost 5 bases and 4 bases respectively, with 12 bases between them. The CDR3 DNA sequence: TGTGCCAGCAGTACCTGGGAAAGGGGGGCCAACGTCCTGACTTTC. Amino acid sequence: CASSTWERGANVLTF.

The V and J genes are TRBV25-1 and TRBJ2-7, with D perhaps TRBD1 (6 bases). The germline CDR1 and CDR2 sequences are MGHDK and SYGVNS. CDR3 length equals 15 residues. Trimming removed 2 bases at V and 6 bases at J, with 17 bases between. The DNA for the CDR3 is TGTGCCAGCAGTGAAGGGGTAGGGGGATGGCCCGAGCAGTACTTC. Translated: CASSEGVGGWPEQYF.

This rearrangement joins TRBV13 to TRBJ2-1, with 8 bases identical to TRBD1. Losses at the gene ends were 4 bases for V and 6 bases for J; bases not matched to a gene: 8. The CDR3 is made up of 15 amino acids. CDR1 and CDR2 (germline): PRHDT, FYEKMQ (reference sequence). The CDR3 spells CASSYEGQEANEQFF. The CDR3 region has the DNA TGTGCCAGCAGCTATGAGGGACAGGAGGCCAATGAGCAGTTCTTC.

The V gene is TRBV2, the J gene TRBJ2-3, with 11 bases that match TRBD2. Germline V gene data show CDR1 as SNHLY and CDR2 as FYNNEI. The CDR3 consists of 14 residues. J gave up 6 bases and V 7 bases, and 6 bases lay outside the gene matches. The CDR3 loop is CASMRTSGSDTQYF. The CDR3 nucleotides are TGTGCCAGCATGCGGACTAGCGGGTCCGATACGCAGTATTTT.

The chain carries TRBV27 and TRBJ1-3; D may be TRBD1 (5 bases). From germline, CDR1 is MNHEY and CDR2 SMNVEV (reference sequence). The ends were cut back, 4 bases at V and 0 bases at J, with 10 bases in the middle. The CDR3 consists of 15 residues. The chain's CDR3 is CASSSDRRSGNTIYF. The CDR3 DNA reads TGTGCCAGCAGTTCCGACAGACGCTCTGGAAACACCATATATTTT.

The chain recombines TRBV7-9 with TRBJ2-5, with 9 bases lining up with TRBD1. Germline-derived CDR1 and CDR2 are SEHNR and FQNEAQ (reference sequence). Trimming cost V 4 bases and J 5 bases; bases outside gene matches: 2. The CDR3 covers 13 residues. CDR3 protein: CASSSGQGETQYF. The CDR3 DNA sequence: TGTGCCAGCAGCTCTGGACAGGGGGAGACCCAGTACTTC.

The rearrangement joins TRBV7-9 to TRBJ2-4, with unresolved D. The CDR3 covers 14 residues. Germline CDR1 is SEHNR and CDR2 is FQNEAQ (reference sequence). With 6 bases removed from V and 5 bases from J, the gap between germline ends came to 14 bases. The CDR3 DNA is TGTGCCAGCAGTTATGGTCCGGGCGAAAACATTCAGTACTTC. This encodes CASSYGPGENIQYF.

The V gene is TRBV4-3, the J gene TRBJ1-2; weak D call: TRBD1 (5 bases). V was clipped by 1 base and J by 2 bases, with 8 bases between them. The germline V gene has CDR1 LGHNA and CDR2 YSLEER. The CDR3 extends over 14 amino acids. The CDR3 spells CASSQGDGNYGYTF. CDR3 bases: TGCGCCAGCAGCCAAGGGGACGGGAACTATGGCTACACCTTC.

This rearrangement joins TRBV19 to TRBJ1-1; 7 bases are a match to TRBD1. There are 15 residues in the CDR3. The germline V gene encodes CDR1 LNHDA and CDR2 SQIVND (reference sequence). With V trimmed by 5 bases and J by 11 bases, 17 bases remained unmatched. The CDR3 sequence is CASSPPGTATLRAFF. The CDR3 DNA sequence: TGTGCCAGTAGTCCCCCCGGGACAGCAACCTTGAGGGCTTTCTTT.

The chain has TRBV28 and TRBJ2-3; no firm D call. V shed 6 bases and J shed 1 base, with 14 bases lying between them. The germline V gene encodes CDR1 MDHEN and CDR2 SYDVKM. The CDR3 consists of 15 residues. CDR3: CASSLGPFGTDTQYF. CDR3 nucleotides: TGTGCCAGCAGCCTTGGACCCTTTGGCACAGATACGCAGTATTTT.

This clone was detected once. The gene calls are TRBV15 and TRBJ1-5, with unresolved D. The CDR3 totals 16 residues. Germline CDR1 LNHNV, CDR2 YYDKDF (reference sequence). V was pared by 0 bases and J by 4 bases, with 13 bases between. CDR3 region: CATSRDGGYLNQPQHF. The CDR3 DNA is TGTGCCACCAGCAGAGATGGAGGGTACCTTAATCAGCCCCAGCATTTT.

V and J are TRBV4-1 and TRBJ1-2; TRBD1 might be the D (5 bases). CDR3 length: 17 amino acids. V was pared by 0 bases and J by 3 bases, with 17 bases between. Germline CDR1 reads MGHRA; CDR2 reads YSYEKL. CDR3 in DNA: TGCGCCAGCAGCCAAGACGCATTCCAGGGTTCATACTATGGCTACACCTTC. Amino acid sequence: CASSQDAFQGSYYGYTF.

The chain couples TRBV11-2 to TRBJ2-5, with D tentatively TRBD2 (6 bases). Germline V gene data show CDR1 as SGHAT and CDR2 as FQNNGV. This CDR3 contains 16 residues. V lost 2 bases and J lost 5, with 18 bases in between. The CDR3 coding sequence is TGTGCCAGCAGCTTATTTCGGGGGAGAGGGTTGGAGACCCAGTACTTC. It specifies CASSLFRGRGLETQYF.

The chain combines TRBV28 with TRBJ2-3; a possible D gene is TRBD2 (6 bases). The CDR3 consists of 14 residues. Trimming took off 4 bases at V and 3 bases at J, with 11 bases between the two ends. CDR1 is MDHEN and CDR2 is SYDVKM in the germline V gene. The CDR3 coding sequence is TGTGCCAGCAGTTGGAGGGTGGGGACAGATACGCAGTATTTT. It encodes CASSWRVGTDTQYF.

The rearrangement joins TRBV25-1 to TRBJ2-7, with D unclear. The CDR3 has 11 residues. Germline V gene lookup returns CDR1 MGHDK and CDR2 SYGVNS. V lost 6 bases to trimming and J lost 6 bases, with 9 bases between them. The CDR3 is CASSHLREQYF. In DNA form, the CDR3 reads TGTGCCAGCAGCCACCTCCGCGAGCAGTACTTC.